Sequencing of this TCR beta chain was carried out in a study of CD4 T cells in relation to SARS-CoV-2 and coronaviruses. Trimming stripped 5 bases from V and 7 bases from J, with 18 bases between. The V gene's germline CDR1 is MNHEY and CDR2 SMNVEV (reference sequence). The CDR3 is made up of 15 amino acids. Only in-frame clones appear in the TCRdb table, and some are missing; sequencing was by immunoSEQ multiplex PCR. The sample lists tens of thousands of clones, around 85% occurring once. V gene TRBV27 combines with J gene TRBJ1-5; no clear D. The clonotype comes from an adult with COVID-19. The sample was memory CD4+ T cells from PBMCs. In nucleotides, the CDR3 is TGTGCCAGCAGTCGAGGTGGCGGGGAAGGGCAGCCCCAGCATTTT. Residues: CASSRGGGEGQPQHF.